This T cell receptor (beta chain) was recorded in a study of blood T cell repertoires in COVID-19. Study details: Acute and convalescent COVID-19 specimens originated in the United States, Italy and Spain. PBMCs, B-cell-depleted T cells, or T cells provided the cDNA or gDNA that made up the material.

Participants were aged about 18 to 100 years, lived in roughly 23 US areas, and enrolled virtually. Here immunoSEQ multiplex PCR was the method, and the copy in TCRdb shows in-frame clones only, minus some. The sample has approximately 200,000 clones, 87% seen once. The CDR3 contains 15 residues. Per germline, CDR1 KGHSH and CDR2 LQKENI. Trimming removed 3 bases at V and 6 bases at J, with 12 bases between. The rearrangement links TRBV18 to TRBJ1-6, with D maybe TRBD1 (5 bases). The source is a woman younger than 45 who had recovered from COVID-19. The sequencing input was PBMCs or T cells enriched from blood (not recorded which). As DNA, the CDR3 is TGTGCCAGCTCACCCGGGCAGGGAGGTAATTCACCCCTCCACTTT. This encodes CASSPGQGGNSPLHF.